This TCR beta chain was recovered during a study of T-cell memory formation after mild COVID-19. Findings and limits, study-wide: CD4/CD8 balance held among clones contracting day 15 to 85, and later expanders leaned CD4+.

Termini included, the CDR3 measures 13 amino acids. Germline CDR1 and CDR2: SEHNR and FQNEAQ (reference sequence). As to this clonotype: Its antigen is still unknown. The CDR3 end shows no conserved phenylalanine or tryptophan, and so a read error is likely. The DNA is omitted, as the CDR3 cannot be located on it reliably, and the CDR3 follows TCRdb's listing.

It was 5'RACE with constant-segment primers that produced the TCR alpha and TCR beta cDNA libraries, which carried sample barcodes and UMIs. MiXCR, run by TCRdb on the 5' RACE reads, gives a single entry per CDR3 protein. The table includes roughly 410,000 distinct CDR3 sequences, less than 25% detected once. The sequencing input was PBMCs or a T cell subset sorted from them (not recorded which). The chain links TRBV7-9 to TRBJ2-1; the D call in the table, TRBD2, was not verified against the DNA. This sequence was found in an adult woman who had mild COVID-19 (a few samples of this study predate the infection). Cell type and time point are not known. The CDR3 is CASSLELGAADSL.